This T cell receptor beta chain came from a study of blood T cells in healthy people across ages. A J-beta primer mix and a sample-barcoded 5' primer were used in a second PCR of about 7 to 12 cycles. One entry per CDR3 protein, called by TCRdb with MiXCR from the 5' RACE reads. This table holds roughly 1,500,000 distinct CDR3 sequences, 42% found once. Germline V gene sequence: CDR1 SGHTA, CDR2 FQGNSA. This CDR3 contains 13 residues. V lost 3 bases, J lost 2 bases, and 7 bases lay in between. This chain links TRBV7-2 with TRBJ2-5; D unclear. The sequencing sample was made of blood. The receptor's source is a woman aged 18-30 years in good health. CDR3 sequence (DNA): TGTGCCAGCAGCTTGATCAGTCAAGAGACCCAGTACTTC. It encodes CASSLISQETQYF.